The present T cell receptor (beta chain) was sequenced within a study of CD8 T cells in ankylosing spondylitis. Study-wide results and caveats: In ankylosing spondylitis patients, matched synovial fluid reportedly showed significant enrichment of disease-linked clones. About 8 highly homologous variants made up a TCR beta motif that seemed to typify ankylosing spondylitis blood.

Trimming removed 4 bases from V and 2 bases from J, with 12 bases in between. The germline V gene encodes CDR1 LGHNA and CDR2 YNFKEQ. This CDR3 is 14 amino acids long. Quantitative barcoded 5'-RACE was used to prepare TCR beta libraries. TCRdb processed the 5' RACE reads anew with MiXCR; each CDR3 protein has one entry. The sample yields 100,000 or so distinct CDR3 sequences, about 9% seen once. This clonotype was recorded at least ten times. Its target is unknown. The sample consisted of blood, either unsorted or a sorted T cell fraction (not recorded which). The chain carries TRBV4-2 and TRBJ2-7, with D possibly called TRBD1 or TRBD2 (5 bases each). The receptor's source is a male donor with ankylosing spondylitis. The CDR3 DNA reads TGTGCCAGCAGCCCGTTGGGGGAGACCTACGAGCAGTACTTC. It translates to CASSPLGETYEQYF.